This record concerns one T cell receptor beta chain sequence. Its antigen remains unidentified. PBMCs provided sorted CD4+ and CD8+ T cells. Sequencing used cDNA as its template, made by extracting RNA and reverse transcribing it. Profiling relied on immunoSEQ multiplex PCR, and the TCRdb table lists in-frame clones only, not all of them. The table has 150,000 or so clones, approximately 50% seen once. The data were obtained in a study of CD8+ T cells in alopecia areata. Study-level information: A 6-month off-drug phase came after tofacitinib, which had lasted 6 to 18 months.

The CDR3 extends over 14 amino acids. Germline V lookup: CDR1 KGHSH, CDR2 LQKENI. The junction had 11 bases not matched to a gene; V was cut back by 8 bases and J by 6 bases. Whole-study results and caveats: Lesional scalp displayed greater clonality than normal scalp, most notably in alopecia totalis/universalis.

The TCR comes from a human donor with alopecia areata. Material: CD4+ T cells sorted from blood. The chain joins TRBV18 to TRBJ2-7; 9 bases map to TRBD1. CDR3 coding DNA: TGTGCCAGCCATCGCCGGGACAGGGTGGGCGAGCAGTACTTC. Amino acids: CASHRRDRVGEQYF.